Below, 28 T cell receptor beta chains from the same sample are listed, as sequenced in a study of T cells in Graves' hyperthyroidism and ophthalmopathy. Using RNA transcripts as the source, TCR beta CDR3 regions were amplified. Researchers ran a first-round RT-PCR on the TCR CDR3 using the HTBI primer set. TCRdb independently ran MiXCR on the multiplex PCR reads; one entry per CDR3 protein. The sample holds a few hundred thousand distinct CDR3 sequences, about 15% seen once. Sequencing input: blood. The origin of the receptors is a young woman with Graves' hyperthyroidism.

V is TRBV28 and J is TRBJ2-1, with TRBD2 matching 9 bases. CDR1 and CDR2 (germline): MDHEN, SYDVKM. Losses at the gene ends were 2 bases for V and 5 bases for J; bases not matched to a gene: 10. This CDR3 has 17 amino acids. The CDR3 spells CASSLTSSGNQDNEQFF. CDR3 DNA: TGTGCCAGCAGTTTAACCTCTAGCGGGAATCAGGACAATGAGCAGTTCTTC.

There are a few counts of this clonotype. The rearrangement joins TRBV20-1 to TRBJ2-7; 9 positions match TRBD1. After removal of 2 bases from V and 6 bases from J, the junction contained 11 bases not matched to a gene. The germline gives CDR1 DFQATT, CDR2 SNEGSKA (reference sequence). The CDR3 is 15 amino acids. The CDR3 DNA reads TGCAGTGCTAGAACCCCCAAAGGGACAGGGCGCGAGCAGTACTTC. Translated, it gives CSARTPKGTGREQYF.

This clonotype was counted ten times or more. The gene calls are TRBV3-1 and TRBJ1-2; D gene uncertain. This CDR3 has 15 residues. Germline CDR1 LGHDT, CDR2 YNNKEL (reference sequence). Trimming left V 0 bases short and J 3 bases short, with 11 bases between. The CDR3 DNA reads as TGTGCCAGCAGCCAAGATGTGGAAGGGTACTATGGCTACACCTTC. Amino acid sequence: CASSQDVEGYYGYTF.

This clonotype was seen ten or more times. V gene TRBV28 combines with J gene TRBJ1-2; D is undetermined. V was clipped by 6 bases and J by 4 bases, with 9 bases between them. This CDR3 region has 12 residues. The germline CDR1 and CDR2 sequences are MDHEN and SYDVKM. For the CDR3, the DNA is TGTGCCAGCAGCGACTCAGGCTATGGCTACACCTTC. Translated, it gives CASSDSGYGYTF.

This clonotype was seen many times. The chain carries TRBV28 and TRBJ1-2, with D uncertain. The CDR3 covers 14 residues. V was cut by 7 bases and J by 1 base, with 13 bases left in between. The V gene's germline CDR1 is MDHEN and CDR2 SYDVKM. The CDR3 region has the DNA TGTGCCAGCACAGACGTCACCGTTAACTATGGCTACACCTTC. Protein sequence: CASTDVTVNYGYTF.

This clonotype was counted between two and nine times. The rearrangement uses TRBV5-5 and TRBJ1-1, with 7 nucleotides matching TRBD1. V shed 3 bases, J shed 6 bases, and the junction held 11 bases outside the gene matches. CDR1 is SGHKS, CDR2 YYEKEE, per germline (reference sequence). This CDR3 is built from 15 residues. The CDR3 region is CASSSVGGVGAEAFF. The CDR3 DNA sequence: TGTGCCAGCAGCTCGGTAGGGGGCGTTGGTGCTGAAGCTTTCTTT.

This clonotype has only one observation. V is TRBV10-3 and J is TRBJ2-3; 10 nucleotides line up with TRBD1. CDR3 length equals 16 residues. CDR1 is ENHRY and CDR2 is SYGVKD in the germline V gene. V shed 4 bases, J shed 2 bases, and the junction held 6 bases outside the gene matches. The CDR3 reads CAISASGQGDTDTQYF. The DNA for the CDR3 is TGTGCCATCAGTGCTTCAGGACAGGGGGACACAGATACGCAGTATTTT.

The genes are TRBV6-1 and TRBJ1-2, with TRBD1 matching over 9 bases. Germline-derived CDR1 and CDR2 are MNHNS and SASEGT. The length of the CDR3 is 18 residues. The ends lost 6 bases at V and 1 base at J; junction bases unmatched: 15. CDR3 DNA sequence: TGTGCCAGCAGCGACGGGTACAGGGGGCACAATCTTAACTATGGCTACACCTTC. It specifies CASSDGYRGHNLNYGYTF.

This clonotype was recorded at least ten times. This rearrangement joins TRBV5-1 to TRBJ2-3; TRBD2 aligns across 9 bases. CDR1 and CDR2 (germline): SGHRS, YFSETQ. CDR3 size: 16 residues. Unmatched junction bases numbered 8, after V lost 4 bases and J lost 2 bases. In DNA form, the CDR3 reads TGCGCCAGCAGCGAAGGGACTAGCTGGTTCACAGATACGCAGTATTTT. It encodes CASSEGTSWFTDTQYF. Combining the CDR3 with reference TRBV5-1 and TRBJ2-3 gives the whole variable domain KAGVTQTPRYLIKTRGQQVTLSCSPISGHRSVSWYQQTPGQGLQFLFEYFSETQRNKGNFPGRFSGRQFSNSRSEMNVSTLELGDSALYLCASSEGTSWFTDTQYFGPGTRLTVL.

The chain is built from TRBV20-1 and TRBJ1-1, with D unresolved. The germline V gene has CDR1 DFQATT and CDR2 SNEGSKA (reference sequence). The germline V and J ends were trimmed by 5 bases and 1 base, with 14 bases remaining between them. The CDR3 loop spans 14 amino acids. The CDR3 here is CSAAPPEGNTEAFF. CDR3 nucleotides: TGCAGTGCTGCCCCCCCCGAGGGGAACACTGAAGCTTTCTTT.

There are a few counts of this clonotype. The V call is TRBV14, the J call TRBJ1-1; 7 bases are shared with TRBD1. There are 18 residues in the CDR3. V lost 0 bases, J lost 0 bases, and 10 bases stayed unmatched. Germline CDR1 reads SGHDN; CDR2 reads FVKESK. The CDR3 region has the DNA TGTGCCAGCAGCCAAGAACGCGGAGGGGGCCAAATGAACACTGAAGCTTTCTTT. Protein product: CASSQERGGGQMNTEAFF. Using reference TRBV14 and TRBJ1-1 for the parts outside the CDR3, the full variable domain is EAGVTQFPSHSVIEKGQTVTLRCDPISGHDNLYWYRRVMGKEIKFLLHFVKESKQDESGMPNNRFLAERTGGTYSTLKVQPAELEDSGVYFCASSQERGGGQMNTEAFFGQGTRLTVV.

Details on this clonotype: A much bigger clone sits one base away, suggesting this may be a read error. V gene TRBV18 combines with J gene TRBJ1-6; D uncertain. The germline V gene has CDR1 KGHSH and CDR2 LQKENI. The CDR3 has 13 residues. The CDR3 DNA reads TGTGCCGGCTCACCTCCGGGTCATTCACCCCTCCACTTT. It encodes CAGSPPGHSPLHF. Using reference TRBV18 and TRBJ1-6 for the parts outside the CDR3, the full variable domain is NAGVMQNPRHLVRRRGQEARLRCSPMKGHSHVYWYRQLPEEGLKFMVYLQKENIIDESGMPKERFSAEFPKEGPSILRIQQVVRGDSAAYFCAGSPPGHSPLHFGNGTRLTVT.

This clonotype occurred many times. This chain uses TRBV7-9 with TRBJ2-5; 12 nucleotides align to TRBD2. The length of the CDR3 is 17 residues. Looked up from germline, CDR1 is SEHNR and CDR2 is FQNEAQ (reference sequence). V was clipped by 5 bases and J by 3 bases; unmatched bases: 10. The chain's CDR3 is CASSHGLAGLREETQYF. CDR3 bases: TGTGCCAGCAGCCACGGACTAGCGGGGCTGAGGGAAGAGACCCAGTACTTC. Variable domain in full (rest from reference TRBV7-9 and TRBJ2-5): DTGVSQNPRHKITKRGQNVTFRCDPISEHNRLYWYRQTLGQGPEFLTYFQNEAQLEKSRLLSDRFSAERPKGSFSTLEIQRTEQGDSAMYLCASSHGLAGLREETQYFGPGTRLLVL.

The gene calls are TRBV6-1 and TRBJ1-5; D gene ambiguous. Between the trimmed V and J ends, which lost 3 bases and 5 bases, there was a span of 14 bases. The CDR3 contains 15 residues. Germline V gene sequence: CDR1 MNHNS, CDR2 SASEGT. In DNA form, the CDR3 reads TGTGCCAGCAGTGAGGGCGGTGGTGTGTATCAGCCCCAGCATTTT. Translated: CASSEGGGVYQPQHF.

In its sample, this clonotype was seen a few times. The rearrangement links TRBV5-1 to TRBJ2-1, with 7 positions matching TRBD2. CDR1 is SGHRS and CDR2 is YFSETQ in the germline V gene. V dropped 1 base and J dropped 3; count of bases not matched to a gene: 4. The CDR3 runs to 15 residues. In DNA, the CDR3 is TGCGCCAGCAGCTTGCTGCTAGCGGTCTACAATGAGCAGTTCTTC. It encodes CASSLLLAVYNEQFF.

The genes are TRBV6-2 or TRBV6-3 and TRBJ2-5, with a possible D match to TRBD2 (6 bases). This CDR3 has 14 residues. V was shortened by 5 bases and J by 13 bases, with 23 bases between the two germline ends. CDR1 and CDR2 from the germline V gene are MNHEY and SVGEGT. The CDR3 region is CASSKSEGSPIWYF. The CDR3 region has the DNA TGTGCCAGCAGTAAATCGGAGGGGTCCCCGATCTGGTACTTC.

This clonotype showed up just a few times. V is TRBV9 and J is TRBJ2-1; D gene unclear. This CDR3 is 15 amino acids long. Germline lookup yields CDR1 SGDLS and CDR2 YYNGEE. Trimming shortened V by 0 bases and J by 4 bases, and 11 bases separated the two germline ends. CDR3 protein: CASSVAPSDYNEQFF. The DNA for the CDR3 is TGTGCCAGCAGCGTAGCCCCCTCGGATTACAATGAGCAGTTCTTC.

This chain joins TRBV18 and TRBJ2-7; tentatively, D is TRBD2 (6 bases). This CDR3 spans 15 amino acids. V was clipped by 5 bases and J by 5 bases, with 19 bases between them. Germline V gene data show CDR1 as KGHSH and CDR2 as LQKENI. CDR3 amino acids: CASSRPDGGVNEQYF. CDR3 DNA sequence: TGTGCCAGCTCAAGACCGGACGGCGGGGTTAACGAGCAGTACTTC. Together with reference TRBV18 and TRBJ2-7, the CDR3 gives the full variable domain: NAGVMQNPRHLVRRRGQEARLRCSPMKGHSHVYWYRQLPEEGLKFMVYLQKENIIDESGMPKERFSAEFPKEGPSILRIQQVVRGDSAAYFCASSRPDGGVNEQYFGPGTRLTVT.

This clonotype has ten or more counts. J is TRBJ2-1 and V is TRBV7-8, with TRBD2 matching 10 bases. The germline V gene encodes CDR1 SGHVS and CDR2 FQNEAQ. Trimming removed 0 bases from V and 7 bases from J; junction bases left unmatched: 9. The CDR3 has 17 residues. This CDR3 is CASSLAGLAGVYNEQFF. Written as DNA, the CDR3 is TGTGCCAGCAGCTTAGCGGGGCTAGCGGGAGTTTATAATGAGCAGTTCTTC.

This clonotype was seen ten or more times. The rearrangement uses TRBV3-1 and TRBJ1-2; D remains ambiguous. V was trimmed by 4 bases and J by 4 bases, leaving 10 bases between them. Per the germline V gene, CDR1 is LGHDT and CDR2 is YNNKEL (reference sequence). The CDR3 extends over 13 amino acids. CDR3 nucleotides: TGTGCCAGCAGCCCTGCCGATTTCTATGGCTACACCTTC. Translating gives CASSPADFYGYTF.

This clonotype was detected many times. The chain couples TRBV6-1 to TRBJ2-3; 7 nucleotides align to TRBD2. Trimming removed 2 bases from V and 4 bases from J; junction bases left unmatched: 18. CDR3 length: 19 residues. The germline gives CDR1 MNHNS, CDR2 SASEGT. CDR3 bases: TGTGCCAGCAGTGAAAAGGGTTCATTACGGGGGACTAAGGCAGATACGCAGTATTTT. Encoded protein: CASSEKGSLRGTKADTQYF.

This clonotype appeared a few times. V usage is TRBV29-1 and J usage is TRBJ2-5; TRBD1 aligns across 9 bases. This CDR3 has 18 amino acids. Germline V gene sequence: CDR1 SQVTM, CDR2 ANQGSEA. V was clipped by 2 bases and J by 1 base; unmatched bases: 14. In DNA form, the CDR3 reads TGCAGCGTTGAAAATCTACTTGGGACAGGGACAGCCCAAGAGACCCAGTACTTC. It encodes CSVENLLGTGTAQETQYF.

Only a few counts were recorded for this clonotype. The V and J genes are TRBV20-1 and TRBJ1-5; the D is unclear. This CDR3 is built from 14 residues. The germline gives CDR1 DFQATT, CDR2 SNEGSKA (reference sequence). Trimming left V 3 bases short and J 2 bases short, with 11 bases between. CDR3 loop: CSASGGKGNQPQHF. The DNA for the CDR3 is TGCAGTGCTAGCGGAGGGAAAGGCAATCAGCCCCAGCATTTT.

This clonotype was observed at least ten times. J is TRBJ2-5 and V is TRBV2; D not resolved. The V end lost 1 base, the J end lost 0 bases, and 6 bases lay between the germline ends. Germline values: CDR1 SNHLY, CDR2 FYNNEI. The CDR3 extends over 14 amino acids. CDR3 in DNA: TGTGCCAGCAGTGAAGTAGGGTACCAAGAGACCCAGTACTTC. Its translation: CASSEVGYQETQYF.

The chain links TRBV6-1 to TRBJ2-1; 8 positions match TRBD2. CDR1 and CDR2 (germline): MNHNS, SASEGT. The CDR3 runs 15 residues. The ends lost 0 bases at V and 6 bases at J; junction bases unmatched: 4. The CDR3 region is CASSEAAGVSNEQFF. The CDR3 nucleotides are TGTGCCAGCAGTGAAGCAGCGGGAGTCAGCAATGAGCAGTTCTTC.

The rearrangement joins TRBV7-9 to TRBJ2-1; D ambiguous. The length of the CDR3 is 15 residues. CDR1 is SEHNR and CDR2 is FQNEAQ in the germline V gene (reference sequence). Trimming took off 1 base at V and 8 bases at J, with 15 bases between the two ends. The CDR3 protein is CASSLVAVFFDEQFF. In nucleotides, the CDR3 is TGTGCCAGCAGCTTAGTGGCGGTTTTTTTCGATGAGCAGTTCTTC.

This clonotype was seen repeatedly, ten times or more. The V gene is TRBV20-1, the J gene TRBJ2-7; D possibly matches TRBD1 or TRBD2 (6 bases each). The length of the CDR3 is 14 residues. From germline, CDR1 is DFQATT and CDR2 SNEGSKA (reference sequence). Deletions cut 0 bases from V and 7 bases from J, with 16 bases between. CDR3 protein: CSARDLPGAVEQYF. CDR3 in DNA: TGCAGTGCTAGAGATTTGCCGGGGGCGGTTGAGCAGTACTTC.

A few counts support this clonotype. This sequence joins TRBV15 and TRBJ2-3; D may match TRBD1 or TRBD2 (6 bases each). Germline V gene sequence: CDR1 LNHNV, CDR2 YYDKDF (reference sequence). This CDR3 has 15 residues. Trimming took off 3 bases at V and 5 bases at J, with 15 bases between the two ends. CDR3 nucleotides: TGTGCCACCAGCAGGGCCGAGGGGGAGGTAGATACGCAGTATTTT. As protein: CATSRAEGEVDTQYF.